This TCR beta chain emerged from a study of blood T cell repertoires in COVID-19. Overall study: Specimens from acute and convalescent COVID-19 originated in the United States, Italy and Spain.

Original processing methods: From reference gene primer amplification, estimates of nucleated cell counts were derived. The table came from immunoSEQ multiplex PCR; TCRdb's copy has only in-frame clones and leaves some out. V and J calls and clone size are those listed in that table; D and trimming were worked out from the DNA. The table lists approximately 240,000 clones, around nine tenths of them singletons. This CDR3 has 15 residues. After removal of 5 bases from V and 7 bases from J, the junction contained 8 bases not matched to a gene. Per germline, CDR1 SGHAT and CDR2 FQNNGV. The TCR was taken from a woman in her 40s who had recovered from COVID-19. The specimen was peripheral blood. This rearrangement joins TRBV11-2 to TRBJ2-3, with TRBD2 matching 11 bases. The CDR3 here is CASSDLAGGAYTQYF. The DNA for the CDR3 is TGTGCCAGCAGCGACCTAGCGGGGGGAGCATATACGCAGTATTTT.